One T cell receptor (beta chain) is described in this entry. Its antigen is still unknown. The PCR made use of 60 Vbeta and 13 Jbeta primers. The assay was immunoSEQ multiplex PCR, and TCRdb's table has in-frame clones only and misses some. The sample contains 99,000 or so clones, more than 60% of which appear only once. This CDR3 has 12 residues. Germline loops: CDR1 LNHDA, CDR2 SQIVND (reference sequence). Deletions cut 4 bases from V and 14 bases from J, with 15 bases between. The entry originates in a study of cytomegalovirus exposure and HLA in healthy donors. Broader study findings: Evidence from a later analysis indicated that most CMV-associated TCR beta chains looked HLA-restricted. Researchers catalogued approximately 170 TCR beta chains as cytomegalovirus-associated. In a later analysis, HLA-C alleles had the fewest associated TCRs, DRB1 alleles the most. TCR beta chain V- and J-gene trimming was linked, in a later analysis, to a missense variant in DCLRE1C.

Sequenced input: PBMCs. This clonotype was obtained from a man aged 60-69 years in good health and CMV-seropositive. V usage is TRBV19 and J usage is TRBJ2-1, with a possible D match to TRBD2 (5 bases). Here the CDR3 reads CASSKAGKLKFF. CDR3 nucleotide sequence: TGTGCCAGTAGTAAGGCGGGTAAGCTTAAGTTCTTC.